The 3 T cell receptor beta chains reported below all come from one sample, sequenced in a study of T-cell memory formation after mild COVID-19. TCRdb passed the 5' RACE reads through MiXCR, listing each CDR3 protein once. The repertoire holds hundreds of thousands of distinct CDR3 sequences, with roughly 18% as singletons. Sequenced sample: PBMCs or a T cell subset sorted from them (not recorded which). Source of these receptors: an adult woman who had mild COVID-19 (a few samples of this study predate the infection). Cell type and time point are not known.

This clonotype came up a few times. The rearrangement links TRBV7-9 to TRBJ2-1; D uncertain. The CDR3 sequence is 11 residues long. V was clipped by 1 base and J by 10 bases, with 5 bases between them. CDR1 and CDR2 from the germline V gene are SEHNR and FQNEAQ (reference sequence). In nucleotides, the CDR3 is TGTGCCAGCAGCTTAGGTTTCGAGCAGTTCTTC. This translates into CASSLGFEQFF.

This clonotype was observed a few times. The chain joins TRBV4-1 to TRBJ2-5; 8 bases fit TRBD2. The germline V gene encodes CDR1 MGHRA and CDR2 YSYEKL. This CDR3 has 16 amino acids. V was pared by 0 bases and J by 2 bases, with 5 bases of the junction left unmatched. The CDR3 coding sequence is TGCGCCAGCAGCCAAGATTGGCGGGGGGCACAAGAGACCCAGTACTTC. This translates into CASSQDWRGAQETQYF.

This clonotype was seen only a few times. The J gene is TRBJ2-2, the V gene TRBV12-3 or TRBV12-4; 8 bases match TRBD1. Trimming at V came to 6 bases and at J to 1 base, leaving 4 bases not matched to a gene. This CDR3 has 15 amino acids. In DNA form, the CDR3 reads TGTGCCAGCAGCTCGACAGGGGAGAACACCGGGGAGCTGTTTTTT. Translated, it gives CASSSTGENTGELFF.